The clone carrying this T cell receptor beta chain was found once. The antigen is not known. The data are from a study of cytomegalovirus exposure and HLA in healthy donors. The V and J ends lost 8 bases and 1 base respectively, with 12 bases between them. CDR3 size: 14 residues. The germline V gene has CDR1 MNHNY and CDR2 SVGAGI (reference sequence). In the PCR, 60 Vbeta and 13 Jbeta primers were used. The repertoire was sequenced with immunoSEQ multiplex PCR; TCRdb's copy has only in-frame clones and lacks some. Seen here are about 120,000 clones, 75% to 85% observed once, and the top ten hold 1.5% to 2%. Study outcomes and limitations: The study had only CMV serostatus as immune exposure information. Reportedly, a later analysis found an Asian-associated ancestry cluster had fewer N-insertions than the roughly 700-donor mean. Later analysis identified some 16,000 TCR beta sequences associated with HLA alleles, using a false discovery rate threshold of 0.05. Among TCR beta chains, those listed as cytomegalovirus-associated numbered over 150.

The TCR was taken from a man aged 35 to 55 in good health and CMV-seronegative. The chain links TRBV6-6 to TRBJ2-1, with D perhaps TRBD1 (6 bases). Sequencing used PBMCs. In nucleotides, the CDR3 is TGTGCCAGCTTCAGGGGTCTTTCCTACAATGAGCAGTTCTTC. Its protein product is CASFRGLSYNEQFF.